This section outlines one T cell receptor beta chain sequence together with its context. The table lists this clonotype with many counts. Its recognized antigen is unknown. Base qualities are not recorded, but no much larger clone differs from it by a single base. CDR1 and CDR2, per the germline V gene, are MNHNS and SASEGT. CDR3 length: 15 amino acids, cysteine to phenylalanine. The kept DNA is CDR3 alone, 45 bases in frame from the first base. V is reduced by 5 bases and J by 5 bases, leaving a spacing of 16 bases between them. The source of the sample is a study of CD8 T cells in ankylosing spondylitis (dated by TCRdb to the late 2010s). With regard to the full study: The study set out to find disease-linked TCR variants by profiling T cell receptor beta repertoires in ankylosing spondylitis patients and healthy donors. Peripheral blood was sampled, and synovial fluid was also collected from ankylosing spondylitis patients. In total, the full study cohort was made up of over a hundred healthy donors and 25 to 30 ankylosing spondylitis patients.

Data came from an Illumina HiSeq 2500. Quantitative 5'-RACE with molecular barcodes was used to prepare TCR beta libraries. As for the authors' bioinformatics: A new computational method based on a probabilistic model of VDJ rearrangement was used to identify disease-linked TCR variants. TCRdb reworked the public reads: Q25 trimming with fastp, MiXCR clone assembly, productive beta chains retained. Identical CDR3 proteins give one entry, which carries the most common genes and DNA. What appears here as the V and J calls and clone size reflects TCRdb's work, not the paper's. The sample profile shows roughly 40,000 distinct CDR3 sequences; 8% to 13% of them were found once. The ten largest clones add up to 1.2% to 1.5% of the sample. Findings and caveats that apply to the study as a whole: The disease-linked clones had a CD8+ phenotype and were found at relatively low frequencies in peripheral blood. Some motif variants were previously reported in synovial fluid and blood of reactive arthritis patients, suggesting common disease-initiation mechanisms. Blood from ankylosing spondylitis patients appeared to be characterized by a TCR beta motif composed of roughly 8 highly homologous amino acid variants. According to the report, matched synovial fluid samples from ankylosing spondylitis patients were significantly enriched for the disease-linked clones.

This chain is built from TRBV6-1 and TRBJ1-5; a weak D assignment points to TRBD1 (6 bases agree). Sequencing was carried out using blood, either unsorted or a sorted T cell fraction (not recorded which). The source of this sequence is a male donor with ankylosing spondylitis or in good health (not recorded which). Here is the DNA: TGTGCCAGCAGTCCCGGGGGGCAAGGGGATCAGCCCCAGCATTTT. It encodes CASSPGGQGDQPQHF.